This TCR beta chain was sequenced for a study of shared clonotypes between healthy human individuals (dated by TCRdb to the early 2020s). As for the study more broadly: The cohort included a few men and a couple of women between 18 and 49 years of age. For each donor, CD4 naive and CD4 memory were each given three plates, CD8 naive was given two plates, and CD8 memory was given one plate. Blood TCR repertoires of five healthy adults were deeply sequenced to estimate repertoire size and the extent of clonotype sharing between individuals. To increase sequencing depth and limit assay-specific biases, different laboratories used diverse techniques to prepare libraries and sequence TCR repertoires. Leukapheresis yielded between about 0.9 and 9.5 billion PBMCs per donor.

Study-wide conclusions, independent of this receptor: Compared with non-shared clonotypes, the clonotypes found in all four sorted-subset donors had higher generation probabilities. Rarefaction of sorted-subset datasets indicated incomplete sequencing despite the large sequencing depth. The genetic and exposure-history diversity represented was limited by the small number of donors. Only blood was sampled, and tissue TCR repertoires likely differ from those in blood. Naive subsets generally had larger estimated clonotype richness than memory subsets did. Pairwise subsampling indicated that sequencing depth was expected to affect the degree of clonotype sharing among donors. About 5% of naive CD4, 3.5% of naive CD8, roughly 2.4% of memory CD4, and approximately 0.39% of memory CD8 clonotypes were shared across several donors.

CDR1 and CDR2 are drawn from the germline V gene: SGDLS, YYNGEE. The junction shows trimming of 3 bases on V and 4 bases on J, plus 14 bases between the germline ends. The CDR3 covers 14 residues, taking in both the cysteine and the phenylalanine. Only CDR3 DNA is held: 42 bases, read in frame from base 1. TCR CDR3 regions were amplified from genomic DNA by multiplex PCR using the deep immunoSEQ assay. Extracted genomic DNA from each cell subset was distributed evenly across all wells of several immunoSEQ 96-well plates, and each plate was treated as a replicate. For sorted subsets, each replicate PCR was loaded with approximately 200 ng genomic DNA, equivalent to some 27,000 T cell genomes. Purified libraries were quantified with a Qubit 3.0 fluorometer, sized on a Bioanalyzer 2100, and re-quantified with the KAPA Library Quantification kit. Each immunoSEQ 96-well plate was sequenced on its own single-read 150-cycle Illumina NextSeq 550 flow cell. On the study's bioinformatics: Because the immunoSEQ output included only junctional sequences and no quality scores, the filtering could not be the same as the filtering used for full-length reads. Sequences were annotated with PyIR, a Python wrapper for IgBLAST v1.9, and V/J genes and CDR3 were assigned using IMGT germline references. Reads were removed for weak V/J assignments (E-value above 1e-6), missing CDR3, stop codons, out-of-frame junctions, or ambiguous translated residues. V3J clonotypes were defined by identical inferred V gene, J gene, and CDR3 amino acid sequence. The percentage overlap between two repertoires was calculated by dividing the number of shared unique clonotypes by the size of the smaller repertoire. Three approaches were used to assess repertoire richness: RTK rarefaction, the Chao1 estimator, and Recon v2.1 estimates of unobserved clonotypes. For all TCRbeta clonotypes obtained by the gDNA method from a handful of donors, generation probabilities were computed with OLGA. The clones in this table, taken by TCRdb from immuneACCESS, are in-frame only. Not every clone is retained; where verified, under half of the shortfall comes from an unresolved V gene, and the cause of the rest is unknown. V, J and clone size were drawn from that table, and D and trimming were deduced from the DNA. A total of some 580,000 clones appear in this sample, less than 98% of them only once. Around 0.058% of the sample is in the top ten clones.

As for this clone: Its recognized antigen is unknown. No quality values exist for individual bases; no much larger clone is one base distant.

Donors were healthy HIV-negative adults with no recently reported acute infections or vaccinations. All donors were Caucasian adults living in Nashville, Tennessee, USA. Magnetic negative selection was used to enrich CD4+ T cells, after which naive cells were positively selected on CD45RA and the negative fraction became the memory subset. Blood was obtained by leukapheresis, after which PBMCs were separated by Ficoll-Histopaque density gradient centrifugation and cryopreserved in liquid nitrogen vapor phase. Analytical flow cytometry was used to check the purity and quantity of every magnetically sorted T cell population. From each sorted fraction, genomic DNA was isolated and quantified by UV absorbance on a Nanodrop 2000c.

Here the chain combines TRBV9 and TRBJ2-7; a tentative D call is TRBD1 (6 bases match). The sequence came from a woman in her twenties or thirties in good health. The sample taken for sequencing was naive CD4+ T cells sorted from blood. The cell subset or site label, read with the paper, signifies: CD45RA+ positively selected. The CDR3 protein: CASSARDTTYEQYF. The DNA is as follows: TGTGCCAGCAGCGCCCGGGACACTACTTACGAGCAGTACTTC.